The 19 T cell receptor beta chains presented below share a single source sample, sequenced in a study of shared clonotypes between healthy human individuals. The naive CD8 population came from CD45RO-negative cells selected for CCR7, without terminally differentiated effector memory CD45RA+ cells. Some clones are missing from TCRdb's copy, which holds only in-frame ones; the method was immunoSEQ multiplex PCR. The data show just over 2,000,000 clones, about 95% seen once. The source material was naive CD8+ T cells sorted from blood. These receptors were obtained from a man aged 18-30 years in good health.

The V and J genes are TRBV9 and TRBJ2-2; D not certain. The CDR3 is 15 amino acids. Trimming removed 0 bases at V and 4 bases at J, with 10 bases between. Germline assignment: CDR1 SGDLS and CDR2 YYNGEE. This CDR3 reads CASSVGAIPTGELFF. Here the CDR3 DNA reads TGTGCCAGCAGCGTAGGAGCCATCCCCACCGGGGAGCTGTTTTTT.

The CDR3 here is CAIHDRLAGDTGELFF. CDR3 bases: TGTGCCATCCATGACAGGCTAGCGGGGGATACCGGGGAGCTGTTTTTT. V usage is TRBV10-3 and J usage is TRBJ2-2; TRBD2 aligns across 10 bases. The CDR3 loop spans 16 amino acids. Germline V gene sequence: CDR1 ENHRY, CDR2 SYGVKD. After removal of 8 bases from V and 5 bases from J, the junction contained 11 bases not matched to a gene.

This clone was observed a handful of times. This rearrangement joins TRBV6-1 to TRBJ1-2, with TRBD1 matching 8 bases. J was trimmed by 2 bases and V by 6 bases; bases with no gene match: 5. The germline V gene has CDR1 MNHNS and CDR2 SASEGT. This CDR3 comprises 14 residues. Here the CDR3 reads CASRLGQGNYGYTF. CDR3 nucleotides: TGTGCCAGCAGGCTCGGACAGGGAAACTATGGCTACACCTTC.

The chain employs TRBV11-2 and TRBJ2-7; TRBD2 aligns across 10 bases. V gave up 2 bases and J gave up 2 bases; unmatched junction bases: 9. The CDR3 is made up of 17 amino acids. The germline gives CDR1 SGHAT, CDR2 FQNNGV. In nucleotides, the CDR3 is TGTGCCAGCAGCTTATTTTCTAGCGGGAGTGGGCCCTACGAGCAGTACTTC. Encoded protein: CASSLFSSGSGPYEQYF.

V is TRBV18 and J is TRBJ1-5, with D unclear. Germline assignment: CDR1 KGHSH and CDR2 LQKENI. The CDR3 is made up of 13 amino acids. Trimming took 2 bases from V and 0 from J, leaving 2 bases between them. CDR3 amino acids: CASSPVSNQPQHF. The CDR3 nucleotides read TGTGCCAGCTCACCAGTTAGCAATCAGCCCCAGCATTTT.

The V gene is TRBV6-1, the J gene TRBJ1-2, with TRBD1 matching 8 bases. Germline V CDR1 and CDR2: MNHNS, SASEGT. The CDR3 loop spans 15 amino acids. Unmatched junction bases numbered 11, after V lost 3 bases and J lost 8 bases. The CDR3 DNA follows: TGTGCCAGCAGTGAGTTGGACAGGGCGCCGGAGGGCTACACCTTC. Translating it yields CASSELDRAPEGYTF.

The sample holds a few counts of this clone. The rearrangement joins TRBV4-1 to TRBJ2-7; TRBD2 matches 9 bases. Per the germline V gene, CDR1 is MGHRA and CDR2 is YSYEKL. V was pared by 5 bases and J by 3 bases, with 5 bases of the junction left unmatched. This CDR3 is built from 14 residues. CDR3: CASSSGTSNYEQYF. The CDR3, as DNA: TGCGCCAGCAGCTCAGGGACTAGCAACTACGAGCAGTACTTC.

The V gene is TRBV5-1, the J gene TRBJ2-1; 8 nucleotides agree with TRBD1. J lost 6 bases, V lost 2 bases, and 7 bases had no gene match. Germline V lookup: CDR1 SGHRS, CDR2 YFSETQ. This CDR3 is 15 amino acids long. This CDR3 is CASSFTGGTGNEQFF. CDR3 sequence (DNA): TGCGCCAGCAGCTTCACAGGGGGAACGGGCAATGAGCAGTTCTTC. Full variable domain (remainder filled in from reference TRBV5-1 and TRBJ2-1): KAGVTQTPRYLIKTRGQQVTLSCSPISGHRSVSWYQQTPGQGLQFLFEYFSETQRNKGNFPGRFSGRQFSNSRSEMNVSTLELGDSALYLCASSFTGGTGNEQFFGPGTRLTVL.

The chain uses TRBV5-4 and TRBJ2-1; 8 nucleotides agree with TRBD1. The germline CDR1 and CDR2 sequences are SGHNT and YYREEE (reference sequence). This CDR3 has 15 amino acids. V lost 4 bases and J lost 9; bases outside the gene matches: 12. CDR3 protein: CASSHRLQGAGEQFF. In DNA form, the CDR3 reads TGTGCCAGCAGCCACCGATTGCAGGGGGCAGGTGAGCAGTTCTTC.

In DNA, the CDR3 is TGTGCCTGGAAACTCAGTAGGGGTGGGACTGAAGCTTTCTTT. This codes for CAWKLSRGGTEAFF. The chain carries TRBV30 and TRBJ1-1; the D gene is possibly TRBD1 (5 bases). V shed 4 bases and J shed 5 bases, with 17 bases lying between them. The CDR3 consists of 14 residues. CDR1 and CDR2 (germline): GTSNPN, SVGIG (reference sequence).

The V call is TRBV18, the J call TRBJ2-5; D gene ambiguous. The CDR3 totals 14 residues. V was cut by 2 bases and J by 1 base, with 8 bases left in between. The V gene's germline CDR1 is KGHSH and CDR2 LQKENI. CDR3 in amino acids: CASSPGQPQETQYF. The CDR3 DNA reads TGTGCCAGCTCACCAGGGCAGCCCCAAGAGACCCAGTACTTC. Combining the CDR3 with reference TRBV18 and TRBJ2-5 gives the whole variable domain NAGVMQNPRHLVRRRGQEARLRCSPMKGHSHVYWYRQLPEEGLKFMVYLQKENIIDESGMPKERFSAEFPKEGPSILRIQQVVRGDSAAYFCASSPGQPQETQYFGPGTRLLVL.

Of note for this clone: Different DNA sequences within this sample yield the same CDR3. This CDR3 is CASSPTSGGTDTQYF. The CDR3 DNA follows: TGTGCCAGCAGTCCGACTAGCGGGGGAACAGATACGCAGTATTTT. The J gene is TRBJ2-3, the V gene TRBV7-9, with 12 bases lining up with TRBD2. The CDR3 is made up of 15 amino acids. Germline CDR1 and CDR2: SEHNR and FQNEAQ (reference sequence). V shed 6 bases, J shed 3 bases, and the junction held 4 bases outside the gene matches. The whole variable domain, remainder taken from reference TRBV7-9 and TRBJ2-3, is DTGVSQNPRHKITKRGQNVTFRCDPISEHNRLYWYRQTLGQGPEFLTYFQNEAQLEKSRLLSDRFSAERPKGSFSTLEIQRTEQGDSAMYLCASSPTSGGTDTQYFGPGTRLTVL.

A note on this clone: An end of the junction does not agree with germline; a read error may underlie this. V gene TRBV7-9 combines with J gene TRBJ2-3; the D gene could be TRBD1 or TRBD2 (5 bases each). This CDR3 region has 15 residues. The germline CDR1 and CDR2 sequences are SEHNR and FQNEAQ (reference sequence). The CDR3 region has the DNA TGTGCCACCTTTCAAAGCGGTGGGGCGGATACGCAGTGGGATTTT. Translating gives CATFQSGGADTQWDF.

Remarks on this clone: The sample has other DNA sequences that encode this CDR3 too. CDR3 residues: CASSYGGYTEAFF. For the CDR3, the DNA is TGTGCCAGCAGTTATGGGGGGTACACTGAAGCTTTCTTT. The gene calls are TRBV6-5 and TRBJ1-1, with D perhaps TRBD1 (5 bases). The germline V and J ends were trimmed by 3 bases and 3 bases, with 8 bases remaining between them. Germline lookup yields CDR1 MNHEY and CDR2 SVGAGI. The CDR3 is 13 residues long.

With regard to this clone: Different DNA sequences within this sample yield the same CDR3. The chain couples TRBV9 to TRBJ2-7, with 9 bases identical to TRBD1. V dropped 2 bases and J dropped 4; count of bases not matched to a gene: 7. CDR1 is SGDLS and CDR2 is YYNGEE in the germline V gene. The CDR3 is made up of 15 amino acids. The CDR3 protein is CASSVGTGPSYEQYF. The CDR3 DNA reads TGTGCCAGCAGCGTCGGGACAGGGCCATCATACGAGCAGTACTTC. Using reference TRBV9 and TRBJ2-7 for the parts outside the CDR3, the full variable domain is DSGVTQTPKHLITATGQRVTLRCSPRSGDLSVYWYQQSLDQGLQFLIQYYNGEERAKGNILERFSAQQFPDLHSELNLSSLELGDSALYFCASSVGTGPSYEQYFGPGTRLTVT.

The table lists this clone with a few counts. This rearrangement joins TRBV11-3 to TRBJ2-3, with TRBD2 identical over 7 bases. Unmatched junction bases numbered 8, after V lost 6 bases and J lost 8 bases. In germline, CDR1 is SGHNT, CDR2 YENEEA. The CDR3 length is 13 residues. CDR3 sequence reads: CASSSGLGSTQYF. CDR3 bases: TGTGCCAGCAGTTCTGGACTAGGCAGTACGCAGTATTTT. The full variable domain, rest sourced from reference TRBV11-3 and TRBJ2-3, is EAGVVQSPRYKIIEKKQPVAFWCNPISGHNTLYWYLQNLGQGPELLIRYENEEAVDDSQLPKDRFSAERLKGVDSTLKIQPAELGDSAVYLCASSSGLGSTQYFGPGTRLTVL.

The rearrangement uses TRBV4-3 and TRBJ2-3; the match to TRBD1 covers 9 bases. CDR1 and CDR2 (germline): LGHNA, YSLEER. With 0 bases clipped from V and 5 bases from J, the junction kept 9 bases outside the gene matches. There are 17 residues in the CDR3. This chain's CDR3 is CASSQDLNRGQVDTQYF. As DNA, the CDR3 is TGCGCCAGCAGCCAAGATCTGAACAGGGGGCAGGTAGATACGCAGTATTTT.

The chain recombines TRBV30 with TRBJ2-3; tentatively, D is TRBD1 or TRBD2 (5 bases each). V dropped 7 bases and J dropped 6 bases, with 8 bases sitting between them. The CDR3 consists of 10 residues. The germline V gene has CDR1 GTSNPN and CDR2 SVGIG (reference sequence). The CDR3 sequence: CAFEGDTQYF. The CDR3 coding sequence is TGTGCCTTTGAGGGGGATACGCAGTATTTT.

The V call is TRBV6-1, the J call TRBJ2-7, with D unclear. The CDR3 runs 14 residues. V was pared by 3 bases and J by 1 base, with 10 bases between. CDR1 and CDR2 from the germline V gene are MNHNS and SASEGT. In nucleotides, the CDR3 is TGTGCCAGCAGTGATTTAAGGTATTCCTACGAGCAGTACTTC. This codes for CASSDLRYSYEQYF.